This T cell receptor beta chain came from a study of CD8 T cells in ankylosing spondylitis. Trimming pared 5 bases from V and 5 bases from J, leaving 15 bases between. The CDR3 spans 13 residues. The germline gives CDR1 DFQATT, CDR2 SNEGSKA (reference sequence). It was by quantitative 5'-RACE with molecular barcodes that TCR beta libraries were made. TCRdb re-analysed the 5' RACE reads in MiXCR, keeping a single row per CDR3 protein. Of under 200,000 distinct CDR3 sequences detected, 11% appear once; the ten largest clones hold almost 30%. The sample comprised blood, either unsorted or a sorted T cell fraction (not recorded which). J is TRBJ2-5 and V is TRBV20-1; a possible D gene is TRBD2 (6 bases). This TCR was recovered from a male donor with ankylosing spondylitis or in good health (not recorded which). Here the CDR3 reads CSAGDSAPETQYF. CDR3 coding DNA: TGCAGTGCTGGGGACTCGGCTCCGGAGACCCAGTACTTC.